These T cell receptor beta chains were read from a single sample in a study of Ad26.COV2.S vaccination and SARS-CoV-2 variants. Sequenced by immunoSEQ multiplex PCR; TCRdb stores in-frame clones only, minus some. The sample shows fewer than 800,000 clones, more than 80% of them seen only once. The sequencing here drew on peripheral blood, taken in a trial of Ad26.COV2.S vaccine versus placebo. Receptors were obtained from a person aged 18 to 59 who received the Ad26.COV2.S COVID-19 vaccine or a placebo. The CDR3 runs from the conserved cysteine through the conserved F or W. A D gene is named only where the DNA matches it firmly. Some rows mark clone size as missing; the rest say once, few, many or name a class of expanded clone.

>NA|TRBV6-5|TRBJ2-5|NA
TGTGCCAGCAGACCTACGACAGGACGTGGGGAGACCCAGTACTTC
CASRPTTGRGETQYF
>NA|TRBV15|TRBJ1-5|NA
TGTGCCACCGGACGAGAGGGACAGCCCCAGCATTTT
CATGREGQPQHF
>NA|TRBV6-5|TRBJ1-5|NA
TGTGCCAGCAGTACAGGGTCCCTACAGCCCCAGCATTTT
CASSTGSLQPQHF
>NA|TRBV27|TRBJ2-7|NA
TGTGCCAGCAGCCGGCTGACGGGCGCTGAGCAGTACTTC
CASSRLTGAEQYF
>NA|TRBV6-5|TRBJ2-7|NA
TGTGCCAGCCAGTTGGGGGGCGAGCAGTACTTC
CASQLGGEQYF
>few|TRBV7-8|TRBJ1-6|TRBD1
TGTGCCAGCAGCTCAGTACAGGGGGCTGATTCACCCCTCCACTTT
CASSSVQGADSPLHF
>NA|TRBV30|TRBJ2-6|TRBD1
TGTGCCTGGAGTTCGACAGGGTACGCCAACGTCCTGACTTTC
CAWSSTGYANVLTF
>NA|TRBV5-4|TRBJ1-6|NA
TGTGCCAGCAGCTTGGACTGGGAAAATTCACCCCTCCACTTT
CASSLDWENSPLHF
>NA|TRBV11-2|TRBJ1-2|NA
TGTGCCAGCAGCTTAGGGGCAAGATCCTATGGCTACACCTTC
CASSLGARSYGYTF
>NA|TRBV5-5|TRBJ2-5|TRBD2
TGTGCCAGCAGCTTGGCTAGCGGGGTATCCCAAGAGACCCAGTACTTC
CASSLASGVSQETQYF
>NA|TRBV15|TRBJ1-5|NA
TGTGCCACGACGGACCGACGCTTTGGCAATCAGCCCCAGCATTTT
CATTDRRFGNQPQHF
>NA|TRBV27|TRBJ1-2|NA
TGTGCCAGCAGCAGCGTGGGGGGATTCATTGGCTACACCTTC
CASSSVGGFIGYTF
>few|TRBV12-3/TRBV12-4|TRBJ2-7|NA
TGTGCCAGCAGTACCACTTTCGAGCAGTACTTC
CASSTTFEQYF
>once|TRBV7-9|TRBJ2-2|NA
TGTGCCAGCAGCTTTGCCGGGACCACGAACACCGGGGAGCTGTTTTTT
CASSFAGTTNTGELFF
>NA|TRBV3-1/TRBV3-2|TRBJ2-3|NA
TGTGCCAGCAGCCAAGTCTGGACTGCCGGGGATACGCAGTATTTT
CASSQVWTAGDTQYF
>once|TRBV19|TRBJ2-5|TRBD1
TGTGCCAGTAGGCCGGGACAGAATGGGGAGACCCAGTACTTC
CASRPGQNGETQYF
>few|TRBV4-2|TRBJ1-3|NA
TGTGCCAGCAGCCAAGACGGGGACTCTGGAAACACCATATATTTT
CASSQDGDSGNTIYF
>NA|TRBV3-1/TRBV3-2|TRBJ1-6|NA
TGTGCCAGCAGCCAAGAGGTTTCACCCCTCCACTTT
CASSQEVSPLHF
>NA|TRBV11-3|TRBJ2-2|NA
TGTGCCAGCAGCTTAGGCTCCGGGGAGCTGTTTTTT
CASSLGSGELFF
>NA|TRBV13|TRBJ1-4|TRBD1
TGTGCCAGCAGCCCCCGGTATAGGGGGCCACGTAATGAAAAACTGTTTTTT
CASSPRYRGPRNEKLFF
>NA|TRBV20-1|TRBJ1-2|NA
TGCAGGCCGGAGGGCTACACCTTC
CRPEGYTF
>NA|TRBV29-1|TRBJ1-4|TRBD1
TGCAGCGTTGGCCAGGGGGCAACTAATGAAAAACTGTTTTTT
CSVGQGATNEKLFF